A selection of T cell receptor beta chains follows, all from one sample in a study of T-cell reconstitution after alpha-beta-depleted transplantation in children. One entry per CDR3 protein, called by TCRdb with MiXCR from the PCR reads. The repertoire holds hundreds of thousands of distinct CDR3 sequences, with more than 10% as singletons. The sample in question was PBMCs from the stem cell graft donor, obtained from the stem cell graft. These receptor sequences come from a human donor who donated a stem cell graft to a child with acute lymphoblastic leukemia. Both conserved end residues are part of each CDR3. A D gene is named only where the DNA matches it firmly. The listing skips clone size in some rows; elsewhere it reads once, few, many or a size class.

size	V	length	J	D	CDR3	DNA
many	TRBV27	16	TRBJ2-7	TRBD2	CASSFLLAGGPYEQYF	TGTGCCAGCAGTTTTCTTCTAGCGGGGGGGCCCTACGAGCAGTACTTC
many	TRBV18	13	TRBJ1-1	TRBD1	CASKGQGNTEAFF	TGTGCCAGTAAGGGACAGGGGAACACTGAAGCTTTCTTT
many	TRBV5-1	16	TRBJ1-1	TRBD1	CASSPQGQGGDTEAFF	TGCGCCAGCAGCCCACAAGGACAGGGGGGAGACACTGAAGCTTTCTTT
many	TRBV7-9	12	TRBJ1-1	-	CASSPRATEAFF	TGTGCCAGCAGCCCGAGGGCCACTGAAGCTTTCTTT
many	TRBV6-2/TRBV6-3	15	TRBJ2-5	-	CASSYSGTRGETQYF	TGTGCCAGCAGTTACTCGGGGACCCGAGGAGAGACCCAGTACTTC
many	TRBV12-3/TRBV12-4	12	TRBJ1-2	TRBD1	CASRDRGRGYTF	TGTGCCAGCAGAGACAGGGGTCGCGGCTACACCTTC
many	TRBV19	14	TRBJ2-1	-	CASSPTASYNEQFF	TGTGCCAGTAGTCCTACGGCCTCCTACAATGAGCAGTTCTTC
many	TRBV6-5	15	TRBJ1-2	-	CASSYSMANTPGYTF	TGTGCCAGCAGTTACTCGATGGCGAACACCCCAGGCTACACCTTC
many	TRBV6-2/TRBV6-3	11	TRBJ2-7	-	CASSPSREQYF	TGTGCCAGCAGTCCTAGTCGCGAGCAGTACTTC
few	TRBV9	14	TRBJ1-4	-	CASSVGGASEKLFF	TGTGCCAGCAGCGTTGGGGGGGCTAGTGAAAAACTGTTTTTT
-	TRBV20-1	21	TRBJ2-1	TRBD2	CSARVLASGGLTLSSYNEQFF	TGCAGTGCTAGAGTACTGGCTAGCGGGGGGCTGACCCTGAGCTCCTACAATGAGCAGTTCTTC
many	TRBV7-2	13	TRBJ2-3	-	CASVRTVSDTQYF	TGTGCCAGCGTTAGAACAGTATCGGATACGCAGTATTTT
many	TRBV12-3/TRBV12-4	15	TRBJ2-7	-	CASSRGTDLPYEQYF	TGTGCCAGCAGTCGGGGCACGGACCTACCTTACGAGCAGTACTTC
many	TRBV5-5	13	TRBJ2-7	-	CASSTGGLQVQYF	TGTGCCAGCAGCACCGGGGGGCTACAAGTGCAGTACTTC
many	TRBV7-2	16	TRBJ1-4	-	CASSSNSRQINEKLFF	TGTGCCAGCAGTTCTAACTCAAGACAGATTAATGAAAAACTGTTTTTT
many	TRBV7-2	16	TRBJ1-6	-	CASSLESGARGSPLHF	TGTGCCAGCAGCTTAGAATCAGGGGCGCGTGGTTCACCCCTCCACTTT
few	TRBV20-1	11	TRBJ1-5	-	CSASHNQPQHF	TGCAGTGCTAGCCATAATCAGCCCCAGCATTTT
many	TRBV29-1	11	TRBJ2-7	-	CSVWSDYEQYF	TGCAGCGTCTGGTCCGACTACGAGCAGTACTTC
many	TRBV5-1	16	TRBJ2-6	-	CASSLALGVGANVLTF	TGCGCCAGCAGCTTGGCCCTGGGGGTTGGGGCCAACGTCCTGACTTTC
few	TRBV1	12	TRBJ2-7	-	CASSQASYEQYF	TGCGCCAGCAGCCAAGCCTCCTACGAGCAGTACTTC
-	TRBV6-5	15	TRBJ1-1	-	CASSYLQGLNTEAFF	TGTGCCAGCAGTTACTTACAGGGACTGAACACTGAAGCTTTCTTT
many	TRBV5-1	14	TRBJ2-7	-	CASSPPGASYEQYF	TGCGCCAGCAGCCCTCCGGGAGCCTCCTACGAGCAGTACTTC
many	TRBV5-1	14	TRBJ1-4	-	CASRTSATNEKLFF	TGCGCCAGCAGAACTTCAGCAACTAATGAAAAACTGTTTTTT
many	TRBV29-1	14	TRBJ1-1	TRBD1	CSVAGTAMNTEAFF	TGCAGCGTTGCTGGGACAGCTATGAACACTGAAGCTTTCTTT
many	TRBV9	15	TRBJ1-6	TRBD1	CASSGGTGGHSPLHF	TGTGCCAGCAGCGGGGGGACAGGGGGCCATTCACCCCTCCACTTT
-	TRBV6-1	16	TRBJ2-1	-	CASSLPVAPGVNEQFF	TGTGCCAGCAGCCTTCCCGTGGCCCCGGGAGTCAATGAGCAGTTCTTC
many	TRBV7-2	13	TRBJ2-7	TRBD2	CASSWTSVYEQYF	TGTGCCAGCAGCTGGACTAGCGTCTACGAGCAGTACTTC
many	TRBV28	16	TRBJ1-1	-	CASSLRRRRGNTEAFF	TGTGCCAGCAGTCTTCGACGCCGACGGGGGAACACTGAAGCTTTCTTT
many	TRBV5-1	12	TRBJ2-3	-	CASSLVSDTQYF	TGCGCCAGCAGCTTGGTTTCAGATACGCAGTATTTT
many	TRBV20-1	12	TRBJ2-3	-	CSARQSTDTQYF	TGCAGTGCTAGGCAGTCCACAGATACGCAGTATTTT
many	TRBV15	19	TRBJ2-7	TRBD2	CATSGGGEDWGSGRLRQYF	TGTGCCACCAGCGGAGGCGGCGAGGATTGGGGTAGCGGGAGGTTGAGGCAGTACTTC
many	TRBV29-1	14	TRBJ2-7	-	CSVEGYQGHYEQYF	TGCAGCGTTGAAGGATATCAGGGGCACTACGAGCAGTACTTC
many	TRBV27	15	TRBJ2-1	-	CASSLWARDFNEQFF	TGTGCCAGCAGTTTATGGGCCAGGGACTTCAATGAGCAGTTCTTC
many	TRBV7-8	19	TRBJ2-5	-	CASSLVPRQSTQYQETQYF	TGTGCCAGCAGCTTAGTCCCAAGGCAGAGCACACAGTACCAAGAGACCCAGTACTTC
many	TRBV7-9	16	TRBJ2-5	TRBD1	CASSLDRDRGTETQYF	TGTGCCAGCAGCTTAGATAGGGACAGGGGGACGGAGACCCAGTACTTC
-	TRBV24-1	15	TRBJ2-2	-	CATSDPGFYTGELFF	TGTGCCACCAGTGACCCCGGGTTTTACACCGGGGAGCTGTTTTTT
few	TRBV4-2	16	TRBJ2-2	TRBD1	CASSQATGSNTGELFF	TGTGCCAGCAGCCAAGCGACAGGGTCGAACACCGGGGAGCTGTTTTTT
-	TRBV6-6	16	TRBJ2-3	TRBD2	CASRLTSGSFTDTQYF	TGTGCCAGCAGACTGACTAGCGGGAGCTTCACAGATACGCAGTATTTT